The rows below give T cell receptor beta chains drawn from one sample of a study of OX40 agonist ivuxolimab in advanced cancers. TCRdb's copy holds only in-frame clones and misses some; the assay was immunoSEQ multiplex PCR. The sample lists about 56,000 clones, 75% to 90% occurring once. Sequenced here: CD4+ or CD8+ T cells sorted from blood, sampled in a trial of the OX40 agonist ivuxolimab. The receptors shown here come from an adult with an advanced solid tumor such as melanoma, head and neck, liver or kidney cancer. CDR3s include the opening cysteine and the closing phenylalanine or tryptophan. The order of the fields is CDR3 length, D gene, clone size, V gene, J gene, CDR3 protein, CDR3 DNA. The D gene is left open where the match is weak. Some rows have no size entry. The others give once, few or many, or a class for an expanded clone.

13,-,-,TRBV9,TRBJ1-1,CASSVGPYAEAFF,TGTGCCAGCAGCGTAGGGCCGTATGCTGAAGCTTTCTTT
16,TRBD1,-,TRBV19,TRBJ2-6,CASRTGGQAGANVLTF,TGTGCCAGCAGGACAGGGGGCCAGGCTGGGGCCAACGTCCTGACTTTC
17,TRBD2,-,TRBV9,TRBJ2-1,CASSVGPSSGSMYEQFF,TGTGCCAGCAGCGTAGGACCTTCTAGCGGGAGTATGTATGAGCAGTTCTTC
14,-,-,TRBV5-4,TRBJ2-3,CASSLRGTTDTQYF,TGTGCCAGCAGCTTGAGGGGAACAACAGATACGCAGTATTTT
11,-,-,TRBV28,TRBJ1-2,CASRNGYGYTF,TGTGCCAGCCGCAACGGTTATGGCTACACCTTC
13,-,-,TRBV6-6,TRBJ1-1,CASSSDRNTEAFF,TGTGCCAGCAGTTCGGACAGGAACACTGAAGCTTTCTTT
16,TRBD2,-,TRBV5-6,TRBJ2-7,CASSDTGTSGSYEQYF,TGTGCCAGCAGCGACACCGGGACTAGCGGCTCCTACGAGCAGTACTTC
13,-,-,TRBV6-1,TRBJ2-2,CASSELGVGELFF,TGTGCCAGCAGTGAATTAGGGGTGGGGGAGCTGTTTTTT
18,-,-,TRBV6-1,TRBJ2-3,CASSEGGASFPSSDTQYF,TGTGCCAGCAGTGAGGGCGGGGCCTCCTTCCCTTCTTCAGATACGCAGTATTTT
16,-,-,TRBV14,TRBJ1-6,CASSLLGDSYNSPLHF,TGTGCCAGCAGCCTATTGGGAGACTCCTATAATTCACCCCTCCACTTT
14,-,-,TRBV4-3,TRBJ1-3,CASSQVLSGNTIYF,TGCGCCAGCAGCCAAGTTCTCTCTGGAAACACCATATATTTT
15,-,-,TRBV28,TRBJ1-1,CASSFIGAKNTEAFF,TGTGCCAGCAGTTTTATCGGGGCGAAGAACACTGAAGCTTTCTTT
18,TRBD2,-,TRBV15,TRBJ2-7,CATSRGLAVLNAGVEQYF,TGTGCCACCAGCAGAGGACTAGCGGTCCTGAACGCGGGGGTCGAGCAGTACTTC
14,TRBD1,-,TRBV27,TRBJ1-6,CASSRDRGGSPLHF,TGTGCCAGCAGCCGCGACAGGGGTGGTTCACCCCTCCACTTT
15,TRBD2,-,TRBV7-6,TRBJ2-3,CASSLLAGSTDTQYF,TGTGCCAGCAGCTTATTAGCGGGGAGCACAGATACGCAGTATTTT
19,TRBD1,-,TRBV28,TRBJ1-3,CASTSGQGATFISGNTIYF,TGTGCCAGCACCTCGGGACAGGGGGCAACCTTTATCTCTGGAAACACCATATATTTT
16,-,-,TRBV28,TRBJ2-7,CASILSGSHSSYEQYF,TGTGCCAGCATTCTGTCTGGCAGCCACAGCTCCTACGAGCAGTACTTC
17,-,-,TRBV5-8,TRBJ2-1,CASSPESSGFSYNEQFF,TGTGCCAGCTCCCCTGAGTCATCAGGGTTCTCCTACAATGAGCAGTTCTTC
13,-,-,TRBV28,TRBJ1-1,CASSSHQNTEAFF,TGTGCCAGCAGTTCTCACCAGAACACTGAAGCTTTCTTT
15,-,-,TRBV27,TRBJ2-1,CASRSTRISYNEQFF,TGTGCCAGCAGGTCGACCAGGATTTCCTACAATGAGCAGTTCTTC
18,TRBD1,-,TRBV28,TRBJ2-7,CASSLDRDRIKSSYEQYF,TGTGCCAGCAGCCTGGACCGGGACAGGATAAAATCCTCCTACGAGCAGTACTTC
16,TRBD1,-,TRBV5-6,TRBJ2-1,CASSLAPGQVYNEQFF,TGTGCCAGCAGCTTGGCCCCGGGACAGGTTTACAATGAGCAGTTCTTC
15,-,once,TRBV6-1,TRBJ1-1,CASSDYEGGGTEAFF,TGTGCCAGCAGTGATTATGAGGGAGGAGGCACTGAAGCTTTCTTT
13,-,-,TRBV9,TRBJ2-2,CASSVAPTGELFF,TGTGCCAGCAGCGTAGCCCCCACCGGGGAGCTGTTTTTT
15,-,-,TRBV4-1,TRBJ1-6,CASSLQGFYNSPLHF,TGCGCCAGCAGCCTGCAGGGGTTTTATAATTCACCCCTCCACTTT
14,-,-,TRBV6-1,TRBJ2-2,CASIGLGNTGELFF,TGTGCCAGCATAGGGCTGGGGAACACCGGGGAGCTGTTTTTT
13,-,-,TRBV29-1,TRBJ1-2,CSVQTGTNYGYTF,TGCAGCGTGCAGACAGGAACTAACTATGGCTACACCTTC
18,-,-,TRBV12-2,TRBJ1-1,CASPERTGDVRMNTEAFF,TGTGCAAGCCCCGAGAGGACAGGGGATGTTAGGATGAACACTGAAGCTTTCTTT